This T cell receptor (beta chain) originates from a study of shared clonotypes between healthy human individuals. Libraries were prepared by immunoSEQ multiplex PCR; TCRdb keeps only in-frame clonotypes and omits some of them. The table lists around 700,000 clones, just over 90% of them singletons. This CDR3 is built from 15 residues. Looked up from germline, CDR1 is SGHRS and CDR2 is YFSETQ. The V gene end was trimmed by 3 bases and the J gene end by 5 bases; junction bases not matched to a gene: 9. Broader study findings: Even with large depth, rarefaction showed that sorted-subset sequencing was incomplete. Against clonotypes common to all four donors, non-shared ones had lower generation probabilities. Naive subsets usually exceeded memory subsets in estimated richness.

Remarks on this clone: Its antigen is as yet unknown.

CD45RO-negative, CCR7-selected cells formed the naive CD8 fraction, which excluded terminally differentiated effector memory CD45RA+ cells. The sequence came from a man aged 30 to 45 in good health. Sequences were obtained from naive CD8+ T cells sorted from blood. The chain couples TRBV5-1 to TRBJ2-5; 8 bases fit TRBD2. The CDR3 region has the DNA TGCGCCAGCAGCTCGGAGCGGGAGAGGTGGGAGACCCAGTACTTC. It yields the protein CASSSERERWETQYF.